These 31 T cell receptor beta chains were sequenced from one sample in a study of blood T cell repertoires in COVID-19. Some clones are missing from TCRdb's copy, which holds only in-frame ones; the method was immunoSEQ multiplex PCR. Among approximately 100,000 clones listed, 84% were seen once. The sample was peripheral blood. The source of these receptors is a woman over 75 with active or convalescent COVID-19.

This sequence joins TRBV7-6 and TRBJ2-6, with D possibly being TRBD2 (5 bases). Germline values: CDR1 SGHVS, CDR2 FNYEAQ. The CDR3 consists of 15 residues. Trimming left V 5 bases short and J 4 bases short, with 12 bases between. The CDR3, as DNA: TGTGCCAGCAGCACCGAGGGCTCCGGGGCCAACGTCCTGACTTTC. Amino acids: CASSTEGSGANVLTF.

In nucleotides, the CDR3 is TGCAGCGCTTCGGAATATAGGGTAGCGGGAGCCCAAGAGACCCAGTACTTC. Its protein is CSASEYRVAGAQETQYF. The V and J genes are TRBV29-1 and TRBJ2-5, with 9 bases matching TRBD2. Per the germline V gene, CDR1 is SQVTM and CDR2 is ANQGSEA. The CDR3 spans 17 residues. The V and J ends lost 7 bases and 1 base, in that order; junction bases with no gene match: 16.

The chain has TRBV20-1 and TRBJ2-7; 10 bases fit TRBD2. This CDR3 spans 14 amino acids. The trim removed 3 bases at V and 0 bases at J, leaving 2 bases unmatched. CDR1 is DFQATT and CDR2 is SNEGSKA in the germline V gene (reference sequence). The CDR3 region has the DNA TGCAGTGCTAGTCGGACTAGCGGCTCCTACGAGCAGTACTTC. This sequence encodes CSASRTSGSYEQYF.

The chain recombines TRBV11-3 with TRBJ2-1; 8 nucleotides line up with TRBD1. Germline V gene sequence: CDR1 SGHNT, CDR2 YENEEA. V shed 5 bases, J shed 9 bases, and the junction held 6 bases outside the gene matches. The CDR3 loop spans 13 amino acids. CDR3 sequence (DNA): TGTGCCAGCAGCATCTTGCAGGGGGCTGAGCAGTTCTTC. Translated: CASSILQGAEQFF. The whole variable domain, remainder taken from reference TRBV11-3 and TRBJ2-1, is EAGVVQSPRYKIIEKKQPVAFWCNPISGHNTLYWYLQNLGQGPELLIRYENEEAVDDSQLPKDRFSAERLKGVDSTLKIQPAELGDSAVYLCASSILQGAEQFFGPGTRLTVL.

V gene TRBV5-1 combines with J gene TRBJ2-3, with D uncertain. The CDR3 length is 15 residues. Trimming took 0 bases from V and 0 from J, leaving 8 bases between them. The V gene's germline CDR1 is SGHRS and CDR2 YFSETQ. CDR3 coding DNA: TGCGCCAGCAGCTTGGAACTTACTAGCACAGATACGCAGTATTTT. The encoded protein is CASSLELTSTDTQYF.

This clone was seen a handful of times. The J gene is TRBJ1-1, the V gene TRBV30; no reliable D call. The CDR3 runs 12 residues. V lost 4 bases, J lost 8 bases, and 14 bases lay in between. The germline V gene encodes CDR1 GTSNPN and CDR2 SVGIG (reference sequence). CDR3 DNA sequence: TGTGCCTGGACCAACCTAGGGAGGGAAGCTTTCTTT. Translating it yields CAWTNLGREAFF. Complete variable domain (other parts from reference TRBV30 and TRBJ1-1): SQTIHQWPATLVQPVGSPLSLECTVEGTSNPNLYWYRQAAGRGLQLLFYSVGIGQISSEVPQNLSASRPQDRQFILSSKKLLLSDSGFYLCAWTNLGREAFFGQGTRLTVV.

The chain uses TRBV3-1 (or the pseudogene TRBV3-2) and TRBJ2-1; D uncertain. The CDR3 contains 14 residues. The germline V gene encodes CDR1 LGHDT and CDR2 YNNKEL (reference sequence). V was pared by 0 bases and J by 2 bases, with 5 bases between. CDR3 coding DNA: TGTGCCAGCAGCCAAGATCGCGCCTACAATGAGCAGTTCTTC. Translating it yields CASSQDRAYNEQFF.

The V call is TRBV6-5, the J call TRBJ2-7, with D unclear. This CDR3 contains 13 residues. Trimming removed 2 bases from V and 3 bases from J, with 8 bases in between. Germline CDR1 and CDR2: MNHEY and SVGAGI. The CDR3 DNA follows: TGTGCCAGCAGTTACGATACTAACTACGAGCAGTACTTC. It is translated as CASSYDTNYEQYF.

The chain has TRBV9 and TRBJ1-4, with 10 positions matching TRBD1. Germline V gene lookup returns CDR1 SGDLS and CDR2 YYNGEE. The CDR3 covers 14 residues. Trimming took 4 bases from V and 11 from J; bases not matched to a gene: 8. The CDR3 coding sequence is TGTGCCAGCAGCCCAAGACAGGGGGCGCAGAAACTGTTTTTT. It is translated as CASSPRQGAQKLFF.

The chain carries TRBV7-9 and TRBJ2-7; tentatively, D is TRBD1 (6 bases). In germline, CDR1 is SEHNR, CDR2 FQNEAQ (reference sequence). The CDR3 is 14 residues long. Trimming took 2 bases from V and 5 from J, leaving 13 bases between them. This CDR3 is CASSLSAGAHEQYF. The DNA for the CDR3 is TGTGCCAGCAGCTTATCCGCAGGGGCGCACGAGCAGTACTTC.

The chain couples TRBV19 to TRBJ2-7, with 12 bases identical to TRBD2. This CDR3 spans 18 amino acids. J lost 0 bases, V lost 3 bases, and 9 bases had no gene match. Germline assignment: CDR1 LNHDA and CDR2 SQIVND (reference sequence). The CDR3 DNA is TGTGCCAGTAGTATCGGGACTAGCGGGCGTATTAGCTCCTACGAGCAGTACTTC. Residues: CASSIGTSGRISSYEQYF.

The rearrangement links TRBV28 to TRBJ1-5, with D unclear. Germline CDR1 and CDR2: MDHEN and SYDVKM. V lost 1 base, J lost 2 bases, and 9 bases lay in between. This CDR3 has 15 residues. The CDR3 here is CASSLSGFGNQPQHF. CDR3 in DNA: TGTGCCAGCAGTTTATCAGGTTTTGGCAATCAGCCCCAGCATTTT.

The chain joins TRBV19 to TRBJ2-3; D gene unclear. The germline CDR1 and CDR2 sequences are LNHDA and SQIVND (reference sequence). V was pared by 0 bases and J by 0 bases, with 7 bases between. This CDR3 comprises 15 residues. CDR3: CASSIDVSSTDTQYF. CDR3 in DNA: TGTGCCAGTAGTATAGACGTTTCTAGCACAGATACGCAGTATTTT.

Comment on this clone: This same CDR3 is encoded by further DNA sequences in the sample. V and J are TRBV7-9 and TRBJ2-1; 7 positions match TRBD1. V lost 5 bases, J lost 9 bases, and 7 bases stayed unmatched. The CDR3 loop spans 13 amino acids. Germline lookup yields CDR1 SEHNR and CDR2 FQNEAQ (reference sequence). The CDR3 region has the DNA TGTGCCAGCAGCACGGGACAGATGGGTGAGCAGTTCTTC. Translation gives CASSTGQMGEQFF.

The genes are TRBV4-2 and TRBJ1-1; TRBD1 might be the D (6 bases). There are 14 residues in the CDR3. The germline V gene has CDR1 LGHNA and CDR2 YNFKEQ. V gave up 4 bases and J gave up 5 bases, with 14 bases separating them. The CDR3, as DNA: TGTGCCAGCAGCCTGCAGAGGGGGGGGACTGAAGCTTTCTTT. As protein: CASSLQRGGTEAFF.

The rearrangement uses TRBV3-1 (or the pseudogene TRBV3-2) and TRBJ2-7; D gene uncertain. V shed 4 bases and J shed 7 bases, with 14 bases lying between them. Looked up from germline, CDR1 is LGHDT and CDR2 is YNNKEL (reference sequence). The CDR3 loop spans 13 amino acids. This CDR3 reads CASSPPAPMEQYF. The CDR3 coding sequence is TGTGCCAGCAGCCCACCTGCACCTATGGAGCAGTACTTC.

The chain joins TRBV19 to TRBJ1-3; 7 bases line up with TRBD1. V dropped 5 bases and J dropped 2; count of bases not matched to a gene: 6. The length of the CDR3 is 15 residues. The germline CDR1 and CDR2 sequences are LNHDA and SQIVND (reference sequence). CDR3 in DNA: TGTGCCAGTAGTGTCGGACAGGCCGCTGGAAACACCATATATTTT. This encodes CASSVGQAAGNTIYF.

This sequence joins TRBV3-1 (or the pseudogene TRBV3-2) and TRBJ2-1; a possible D gene is TRBD1 (5 bases). There are 15 residues in the CDR3. The germline CDR1 and CDR2 sequences are LGHDT and YNNKEL (reference sequence). V lost 4 bases and J 10 bases, leaving 20 bases between the germline ends. Written as DNA, the CDR3 is TGTGCCAGCAGCCCGTCTCACAGGACCCTTGGAGAGCAGTTCTTC. Encoded protein: CASSPSHRTLGEQFF.

In the case of this clone: Other DNA sequences in this specimen translate into the identical CDR3. The chain has TRBV6-5 and TRBJ1-1; D gene uncertain. The ends were cut back, 1 base at V and 2 bases at J, with 5 bases in the middle. The germline gives CDR1 MNHEY, CDR2 SVGAGI. This CDR3 has 13 residues. The CDR3: CASSYFGNTEAFF. The DNA for the CDR3 is TGTGCCAGCAGTTACTTTGGCAACACTGAAGCTTTCTTT.

V usage is TRBV4-2 and J usage is TRBJ2-7; possibly TRBD1 for D (7 bases). Trimming took 1 base from V and 6 from J, leaving 16 bases between them. There are 15 residues in the CDR3. From germline, CDR1 is LGHNA and CDR2 YNFKEQ. The CDR3 region has the DNA TGTGCCAGCAGCCAAGCCGGCGGGAACAGGGGCGAGCAGTACTTC. It codes for CASSQAGGNRGEQYF.

The chain carries TRBV18 and TRBJ2-3, with D hard to call. Germline-derived CDR1 and CDR2 are KGHSH and LQKENI. With 0 bases removed from V and 2 bases from J, the gap between germline ends came to 6 bases. This CDR3 has 14 residues. This CDR3 reads CASSPPLATDTQYF. The CDR3 coding sequence is TGTGCCAGCTCACCACCGTTAGCCACAGATACGCAGTATTTT.

The chain joins TRBV5-1 to TRBJ2-7; 9 bases line up with TRBD1. The germline V gene has CDR1 SGHRS and CDR2 YFSETQ. The V gene end was trimmed by 4 bases and the J gene end by 5 bases; junction bases not matched to a gene: 7. The CDR3 loop spans 14 amino acids. This chain's CDR3 is CASSLRDREDEQYF. Here the CDR3 DNA reads TGCGCCAGCAGCCTCCGGGACAGGGAGGACGAGCAGTACTTC.

On this clone itself: The same CDR3 arises from other DNA sequences in this sample as well. The chain links TRBV2 to TRBJ2-5; TRBD2 is a possible D gene (5 bases). Trimming stripped 6 bases from V and 2 bases from J, with 10 bases between. Germline V gene lookup returns CDR1 SNHLY and CDR2 FYNNEI. This CDR3 spans 13 amino acids. In DNA, the CDR3 is TGTGCCAGCAGCGTTAGCGTACAAGAGACCCAGTACTTC. Protein: CASSVSVQETQYF.

The J gene is TRBJ2-3, the V gene TRBV28; a weak D match, TRBD2 (6 bases). The ends were cut back, 2 bases at V and 4 bases at J, with 7 bases in the middle. The germline V gene encodes CDR1 MDHEN and CDR2 SYDVKM. The CDR3 has 13 residues. The CDR3 coding sequence is TGTGCCAGCAGTTTAACGGGAGCAGATACGCAGTATTTT. It specifies CASSLTGADTQYF.

This clone was observed once. V usage is TRBV7-2 and J usage is TRBJ1-6, with 9 bases lining up with TRBD1. CDR1 SGHTA and CDR2 FQGNSA come from the germline V gene. Germline trimming cut 1 base from V and 7 bases from J; bases unmatched to any gene: 5. This CDR3 comprises 16 residues. The DNA of the CDR3 is TGTGCCAGCAGCTTAGAACAGGGGGCGCGAAATTCACCCCTCCACTTT. Translation: CASSLEQGARNSPLHF.

This chain connects TRBV7-2 to TRBJ1-3; 7 bases agree with TRBD1. J lost 0 bases, V lost 1 base, and 6 bases had no gene match. The CDR3 consists of 17 residues. The germline CDR1 and CDR2 sequences are SGHTA and FQGNSA. The CDR3 loop is CASSLVGGSLSGNTIYF. Written as DNA, the CDR3 is TGTGCCAGCAGCTTAGTAGGGGGCAGCCTCTCTGGAAACACCATATATTTT.

The chain couples TRBV28 to TRBJ2-3, with D possibly being TRBD1 (5 bases). CDR1 is MDHEN, CDR2 SYDVKM, per germline. V shed 7 bases and J shed 5 bases, with 10 bases lying between them. CDR3 length: 12 amino acids. The chain's CDR3 is CASIGVGDTQYF. CDR3 DNA sequence: TGTGCCAGCATAGGGGTCGGAGATACGCAGTATTTT. The variable domain in full, with the rest retrieved from reference TRBV28 and TRBJ2-3, is DVKVTQSSRYLVKRTGEKVFLECVQDMDHENMFWYRQDPGLGLRLIYFSYDVKMKEKGDIPEGYSVSREKKERFSLILESASTNQTSMYLCASIGVGDTQYFGPGTRLTVL.

V gene TRBV7-2 combines with J gene TRBJ2-7; 8 bases are a match to TRBD1. Germline-derived CDR1 and CDR2 are SGHTA and FQGNSA. The trim removed 7 bases at V and 3 bases at J, leaving 8 bases unmatched. CDR3 length equals 14 residues. CDR3 in DNA: TGTGCCAGCAAATTGGACAGGGTAAACTACGAGCAGTACTTC. Translated: CASKLDRVNYEQYF.

A note on this clone: The missing conserved phenylalanine or tryptophan at the end of this CDR3 makes a read error likely. No DNA is shown, since the ends of the CDR3 on it are uncertain; the CDR3 is the one TCRdb lists. This sequence joins TRBV11-3 and TRBJ1-5; TRBD1, the table's D call, was not compared with the DNA. Germline V gene lookup returns CDR1 SGHNT and CDR2 YENEEA. The CDR3 region is 11 residues in length, termini included. CDR3 in amino acids: CASSFPQAGWL.

This clone was recorded once. V and J are TRBV28 and TRBJ1-1, with D possibly matching TRBD1 (6 bases). The CDR3 loop spans 13 amino acids. Trimming removed 7 bases at V and 3 bases at J, with 12 bases between. Germline assignment: CDR1 MDHEN and CDR2 SYDVKM. The CDR3 reads CASTPGDDTEAFF. The CDR3 DNA sequence: TGTGCCAGCACGCCAGGGGACGACACTGAAGCTTTCTTT.

The chain combines TRBV5-1 with TRBJ2-2, with 7 bases aligning to TRBD2. After removal of 0 bases from V and 4 bases from J, the junction contained 9 bases not matched to a gene. CDR1 is SGHRS, CDR2 YFSETQ, per germline. The CDR3 is 17 residues long. The CDR3, as DNA: TGCGCCAGCAGCTTGGAAGGGAGGGGAACAAGCACCGGGGAGCTGTTTTTT. It yields the protein CASSLEGRGTSTGELFF.